The clone carrying this T cell receptor (beta chain) was recorded a few times. The data stem from a study of cytomegalovirus exposure and HLA in healthy donors. Amplification used 60 Vbeta primers and 13 Jbeta primers. Produced via immunoSEQ multiplex PCR; TCRdb's table is partial and in-frame only. The table lists 85,000 to 100,000 clones, more than 60% of them singletons. Germline assignment: CDR1 SEHNR and CDR2 FQNEAQ (reference sequence). The CDR3 spans 15 residues. The V gene lost 0 bases and the J gene lost 4 bases, with 12 bases spanning the gap. Sequencing was performed on PBMCs. The TCR sequence derives from a man between 45 and 60 years old in good health and CMV-seropositive. The J gene is TRBJ2-5, the V gene TRBV7-9; D uncertain. DNA for the CDR3: TGTGCCAGCAGCTTAGCGCGGTCTTCTACAGAGACCCAGTACTTC. As protein: CASSLARSSTETQYF. The complete variable domain, with remaining parts taken from reference TRBV7-9 and TRBJ2-5, reads DTGVSQNPRHKITKRGQNVTFRCDPISEHNRLYWYRQTLGQGPEFLTYFQNEAQLEKSRLLSDRFSAERPKGSFSTLEIQRTEQGDSAMYLCASSLARSSTETQYFGPGTRLLVL.